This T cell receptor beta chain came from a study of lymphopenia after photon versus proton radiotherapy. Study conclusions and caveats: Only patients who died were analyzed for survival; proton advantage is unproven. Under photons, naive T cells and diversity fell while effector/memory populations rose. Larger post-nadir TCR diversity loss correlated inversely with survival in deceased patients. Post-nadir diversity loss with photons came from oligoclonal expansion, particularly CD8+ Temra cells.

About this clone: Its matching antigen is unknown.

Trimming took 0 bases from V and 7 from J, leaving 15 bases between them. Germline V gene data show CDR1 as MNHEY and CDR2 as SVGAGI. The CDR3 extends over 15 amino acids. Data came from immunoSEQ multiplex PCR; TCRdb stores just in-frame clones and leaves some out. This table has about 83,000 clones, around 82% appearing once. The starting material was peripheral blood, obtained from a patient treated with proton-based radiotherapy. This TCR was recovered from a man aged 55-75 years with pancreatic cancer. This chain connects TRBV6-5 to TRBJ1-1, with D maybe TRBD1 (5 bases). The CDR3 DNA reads TGTGCCAGCAGTTACTCTGGCGCCCCGAGGGGTGAAGCTTTCTTT. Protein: CASSYSGAPRGEAFF.